This T cell receptor (beta chain) originates from a study of shared clonotypes between healthy human individuals. General study results and limits: Among four donors, approximately 5% of naive CD4 clonotypes were found in common.

The table came from immunoSEQ multiplex PCR; TCRdb's copy has only in-frame clones and leaves some out. Seen here are 2 million to 2.5 million clones, about 95% observed once, and the top ten hold 0.1% to 0.15%. Concerning this clone: Its target is not known.

The CDR3 covers 17 residues. The sequenced sample was naive CD4+ T cells sorted from blood. Specified subset: CD45RA+ positively selected. The chain couples TRBV12-2 to TRBJ2-5; the table assigns TRBD1, which was not confirmed against the DNA. TRBV12-2 is termed a pseudogene. This TCR was sampled from a man aged 18 to 29 in good health. Written as DNA, the CDR3 is TGTGCAAGTCGCTTAGCTCCGTTGTGGGCCCAGCAAGAGACCCAGTACTTC. Translating it yields CASRLAPLWAQQETQYF.